This T cell receptor beta chain was recorded in a study of T cells after somatic rescue of genetic block. Germline CDR1 reads SGHNT; CDR2 reads YYREEE (reference sequence). The CDR3 length is 13 residues. The ends lost 4 bases at V and 3 bases at J; junction bases unmatched: 0. Some clones are missing from TCRdb's copy, which holds only in-frame ones; the method was immunoSEQ multiplex PCR. The sample lists around 52,000 clones, about 96% occurring once. This sequence joins TRBV5-4 and TRBJ2-7; 11 nucleotides line up with TRBD1. Material: peripheral blood mononuclear cells (PBMCs). This receptor was obtained from a child under two years old. This CDR3 reads CASSGTGGYEQYF. The CDR3 DNA reads TGTGCCAGCAGCGGGACAGGGGGCTACGAGCAGTACTTC.